The TCR beta chain described here comes from a study of PD-L1 blockade in urothelial cancer. At the level of the study: It was at some point between 2014 and 2016 that patients started atezolizumab at 1,200 mg intravenously every 3 weeks. Researchers found blood samples held a median of approximately 150,000 T cells.

This CDR3 has 16 amino acids. Per the germline V gene, CDR1 is LNHDA and CDR2 is SQIVND (reference sequence). V was clipped by 1 base and J by 0 bases, with 10 bases between them. Patients' cancers were locally advanced or metastatic urothelial carcinomas. There were between 1 and 8 samples from each patient, taken pretreatment and on-treatment. Generated by immunoSEQ multiplex PCR, the TCRdb table keeps only in-frame clones and is missing some. The table has around 100,000 clones, over 75% seen once. The chain is built from TRBV19 and TRBJ1-5; D is unclear. The input for sequencing was PBMCs, taken around atezolizumab (anti-PD-L1) treatment. The source is a man aged 50-60 years with urothelial cancer. CDR3 in DNA: TGTGCCAGTAGTATAGTTTTCCAGTATAGCAATCAGCCCCAGCATTTT. This gives the protein CASSIVFQYSNQPQHF.